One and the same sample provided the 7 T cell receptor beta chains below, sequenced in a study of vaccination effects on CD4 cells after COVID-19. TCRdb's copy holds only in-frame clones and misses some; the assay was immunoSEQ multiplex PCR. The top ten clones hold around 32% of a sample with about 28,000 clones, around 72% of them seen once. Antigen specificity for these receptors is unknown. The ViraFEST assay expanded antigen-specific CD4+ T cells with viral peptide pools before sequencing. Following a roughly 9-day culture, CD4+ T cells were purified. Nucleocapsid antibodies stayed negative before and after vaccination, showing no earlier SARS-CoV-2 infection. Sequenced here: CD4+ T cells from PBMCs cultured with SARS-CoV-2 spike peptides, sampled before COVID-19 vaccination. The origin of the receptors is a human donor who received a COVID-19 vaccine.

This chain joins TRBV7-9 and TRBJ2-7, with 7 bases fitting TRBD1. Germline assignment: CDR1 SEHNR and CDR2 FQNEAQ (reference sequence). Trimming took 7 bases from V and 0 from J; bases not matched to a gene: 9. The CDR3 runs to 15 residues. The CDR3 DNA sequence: TGTGCCAGCACCTCGGACAGGACTCCCTCCTACGAGCAGTACTTC. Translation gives CASTSDRTPSYEQYF.

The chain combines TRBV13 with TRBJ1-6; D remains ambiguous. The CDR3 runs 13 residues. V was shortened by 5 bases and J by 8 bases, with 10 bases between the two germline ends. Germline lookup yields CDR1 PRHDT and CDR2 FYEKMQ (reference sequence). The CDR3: CASSPRRDSPLHF. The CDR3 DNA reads TGTGCCAGCAGCCCCCGTCGGGATTCACCCCTCCACTTT.

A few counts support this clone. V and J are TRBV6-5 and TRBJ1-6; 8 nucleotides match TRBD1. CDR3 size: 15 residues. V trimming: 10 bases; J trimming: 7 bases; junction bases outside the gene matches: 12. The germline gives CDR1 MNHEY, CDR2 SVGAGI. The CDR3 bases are TGTGCCACCGAACGAGACGGACAGGGAAATTCACCCCTCCACTTT. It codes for CATERDGQGNSPLHF.

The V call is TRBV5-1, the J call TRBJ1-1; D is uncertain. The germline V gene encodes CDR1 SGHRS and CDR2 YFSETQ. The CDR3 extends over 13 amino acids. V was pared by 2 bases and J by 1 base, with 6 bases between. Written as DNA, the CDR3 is TGCGCCAGCAGCTTTGAGGGGAACACTGAAGCTTTCTTT. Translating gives CASSFEGNTEAFF.

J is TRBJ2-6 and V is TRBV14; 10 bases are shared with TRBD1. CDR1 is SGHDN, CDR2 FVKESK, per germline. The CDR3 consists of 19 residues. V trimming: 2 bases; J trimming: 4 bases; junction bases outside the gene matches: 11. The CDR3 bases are TGTGCCAGCAGCCAACAATCAGCGGACAGGGGGGCCGGGGCCAACGTCCTGACTTTC. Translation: CASSQQSADRGAGANVLTF.

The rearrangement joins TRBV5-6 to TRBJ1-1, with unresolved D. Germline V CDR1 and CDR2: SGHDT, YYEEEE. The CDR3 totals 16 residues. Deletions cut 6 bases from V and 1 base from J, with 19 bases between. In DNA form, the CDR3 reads TGTGCCAGCACCCCGCCCGCGTCCACTTGGAACACTGAAGCTTTCTTT. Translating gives CASTPPASTWNTEAFF.

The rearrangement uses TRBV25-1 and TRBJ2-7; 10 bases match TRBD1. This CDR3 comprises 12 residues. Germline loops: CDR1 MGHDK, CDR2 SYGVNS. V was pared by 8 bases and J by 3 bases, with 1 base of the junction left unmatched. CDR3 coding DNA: TGTGCCAGCGGGGACAGGGGCTACGAGCAGTACTTC. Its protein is CASGDRGYEQYF.